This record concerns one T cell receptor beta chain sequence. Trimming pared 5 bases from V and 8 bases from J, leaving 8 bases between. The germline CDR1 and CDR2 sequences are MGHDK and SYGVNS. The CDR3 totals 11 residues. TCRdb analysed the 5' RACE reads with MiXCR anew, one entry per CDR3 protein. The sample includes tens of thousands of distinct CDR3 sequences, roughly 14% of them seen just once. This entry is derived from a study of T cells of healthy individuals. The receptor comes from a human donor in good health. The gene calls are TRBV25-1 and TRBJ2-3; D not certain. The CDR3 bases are TGTGCCAGCAGTATTGGGCCTACGCAGTATTTT. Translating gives CASSIGPTQYF.